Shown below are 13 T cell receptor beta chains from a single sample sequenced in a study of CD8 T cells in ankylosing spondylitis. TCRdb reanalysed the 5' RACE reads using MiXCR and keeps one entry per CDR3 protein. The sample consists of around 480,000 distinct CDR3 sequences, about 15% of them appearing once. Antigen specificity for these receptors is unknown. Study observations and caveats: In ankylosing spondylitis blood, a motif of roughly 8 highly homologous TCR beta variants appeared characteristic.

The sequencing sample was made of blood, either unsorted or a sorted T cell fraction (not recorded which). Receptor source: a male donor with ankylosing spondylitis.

The CDR3 DNA reads as TGCGCCAGCAGCCAAACGACAGGGGCGGCCGGGGAGCTGTTTTTT. Its translation is CASSQTTGAAGELFF. This chain connects TRBV5-1 to TRBJ2-2; 8 nucleotides line up with TRBD1. The CDR3 runs 15 residues. Germline trimming cut 4 bases from V and 6 bases from J; bases unmatched to any gene: 8. Germline values: CDR1 SGHRS, CDR2 YFSETQ. Variable domain in full (rest from reference TRBV5-1 and TRBJ2-2): KAGVTQTPRYLIKTRGQQVTLSCSPISGHRSVSWYQQTPGQGLQFLFEYFSETQRNKGNFPGRFSGRQFSNSRSEMNVSTLELGDSALYLCASSQTTGAAGELFFGEGSRLTVL.

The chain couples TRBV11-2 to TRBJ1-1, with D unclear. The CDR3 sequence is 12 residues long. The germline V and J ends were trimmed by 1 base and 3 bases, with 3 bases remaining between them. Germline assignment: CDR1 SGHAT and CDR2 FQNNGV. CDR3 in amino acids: CASSLVHTEAFF. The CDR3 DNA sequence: TGTGCCAGCAGCTTAGTTCACACTGAAGCTTTCTTT.

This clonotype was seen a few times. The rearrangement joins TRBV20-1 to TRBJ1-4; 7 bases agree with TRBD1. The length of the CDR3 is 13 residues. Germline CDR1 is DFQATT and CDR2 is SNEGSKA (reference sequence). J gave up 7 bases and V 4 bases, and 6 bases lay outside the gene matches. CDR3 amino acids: CSANRGGGEKLFF. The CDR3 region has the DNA TGCAGTGCTAACAGGGGAGGGGGTGAAAAACTGTTTTTT.

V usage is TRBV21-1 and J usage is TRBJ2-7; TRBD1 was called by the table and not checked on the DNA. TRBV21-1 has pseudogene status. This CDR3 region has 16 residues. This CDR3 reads CASSKGTGGNPGEQYF. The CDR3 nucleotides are TGTGCCAGCAGCAAAGGGACAGGGGGCAACCCCGGCGAGCAGTACTTC.

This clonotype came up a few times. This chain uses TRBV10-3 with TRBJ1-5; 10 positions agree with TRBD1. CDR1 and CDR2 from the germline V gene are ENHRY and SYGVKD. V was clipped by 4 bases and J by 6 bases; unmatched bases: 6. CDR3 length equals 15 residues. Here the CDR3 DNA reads TGTGCCATCAGTGGAGGACAGGGGGGCGGTCAGCCCCAGCATTTT. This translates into CAISGGQGGGQPQHF.

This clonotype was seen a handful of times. CDR3 sequence: CASTLMGGPYEQYF. CDR3 nucleotides: TGTGCCAGCACCTTAATGGGGGGCCCCTACGAGCAGTACTTC. This chain links TRBV6-2 or TRBV6-3 with TRBJ2-7; D is tentatively TRBD1 or TRBD2 (6 bases each). The CDR3 length is 14 residues. CDR1 and CDR2 from the germline V gene are MNHEY and SVGEGT. The V and J ends lost 7 bases and 2 bases respectively, with 15 bases between them.

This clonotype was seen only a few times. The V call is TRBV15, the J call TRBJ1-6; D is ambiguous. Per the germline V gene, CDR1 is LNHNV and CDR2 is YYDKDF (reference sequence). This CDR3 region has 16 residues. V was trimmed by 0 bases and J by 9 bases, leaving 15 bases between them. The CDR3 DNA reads TGTGCCACCAGCAGAGATCCCGCAGGCGGTGGTTCACCCCTCCACTTT. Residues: CATSRDPAGGGSPLHF.

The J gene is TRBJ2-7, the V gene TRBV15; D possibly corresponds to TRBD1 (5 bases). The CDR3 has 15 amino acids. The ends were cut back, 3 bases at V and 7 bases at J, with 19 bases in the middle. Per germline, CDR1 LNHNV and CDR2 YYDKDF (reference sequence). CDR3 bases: TGTGCCACCAGCAGGCAAGGTCAGGGAACCTTGGAGCAGTACTTC. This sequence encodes CATSRQGQGTLEQYF.

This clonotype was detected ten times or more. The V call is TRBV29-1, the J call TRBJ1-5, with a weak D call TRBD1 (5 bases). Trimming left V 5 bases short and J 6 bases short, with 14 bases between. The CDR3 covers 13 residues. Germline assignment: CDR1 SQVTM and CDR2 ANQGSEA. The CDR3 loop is CSVRDVAGQPQHF. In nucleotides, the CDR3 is TGCAGCGTTAGGGACGTCGCGGGTCAGCCCCAGCATTTT.

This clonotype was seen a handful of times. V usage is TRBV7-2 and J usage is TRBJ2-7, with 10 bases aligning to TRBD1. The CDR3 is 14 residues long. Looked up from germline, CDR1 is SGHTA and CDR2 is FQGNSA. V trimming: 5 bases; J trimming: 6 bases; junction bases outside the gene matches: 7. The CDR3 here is CASSAGQGWFEQYF. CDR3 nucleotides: TGTGCCAGCAGCGCGGGACAGGGGTGGTTCGAGCAGTACTTC.

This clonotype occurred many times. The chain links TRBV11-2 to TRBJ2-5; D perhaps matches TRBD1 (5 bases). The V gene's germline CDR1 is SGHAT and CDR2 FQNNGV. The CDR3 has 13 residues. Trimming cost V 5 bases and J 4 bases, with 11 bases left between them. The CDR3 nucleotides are TGTGCCAGCAGCCCAGGGAAAGGAGAGACCCAGTACTTC. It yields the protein CASSPGKGETQYF.

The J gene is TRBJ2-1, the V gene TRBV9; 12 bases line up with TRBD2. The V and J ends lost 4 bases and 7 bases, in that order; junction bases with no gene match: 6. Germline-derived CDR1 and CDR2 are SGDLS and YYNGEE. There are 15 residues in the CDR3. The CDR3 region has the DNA TGTGCCAGCAGCCGTGAGACTAGCGGGAGTAATGAGCAGTTCTTC. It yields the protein CASSRETSGSNEQFF.

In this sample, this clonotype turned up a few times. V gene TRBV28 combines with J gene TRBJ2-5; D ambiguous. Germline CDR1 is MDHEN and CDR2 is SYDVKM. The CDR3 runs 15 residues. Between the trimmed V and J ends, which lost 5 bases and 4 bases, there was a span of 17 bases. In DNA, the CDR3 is TGTGCCAGCAGTCATACGGGCCTCGGTGGAGAGACCCAGTACTTC. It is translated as CASSHTGLGGETQYF. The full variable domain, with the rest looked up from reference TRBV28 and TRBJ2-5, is DVKVTQSSRYLVKRTGEKVFLECVQDMDHENMFWYRQDPGLGLRLIYFSYDVKMKEKGDIPEGYSVSREKKERFSLILESASTNQTSMYLCASSHTGLGGETQYFGPGTRLLVL.